Presented here are 7 T cell receptor beta chains from one specimen sequenced in a study of B cell selection in AIRE deficiency. Regulatory T cells were sorted as CD4+CD25hiCD127low/negative cells. Assay used: immunoSEQ multiplex PCR; TCRdb lists only in-frame clones, some missing. The table includes around 22,000 clones, around nine tenths detected once. The sequenced sample consisted of CD4+CD25+ Tregs sorted from PBMCs. The source of these receptors is a human donor in good health.

The rearrangement links TRBV18 to TRBJ2-7; D not resolved. Germline assignment: CDR1 KGHSH and CDR2 LQKENI. The CDR3 has 12 amino acids. V was shortened by 6 bases and J by 2 bases, with 8 bases between the two germline ends. The CDR3 DNA reads as TGTGCCAGCTCCGGGCCTCCCTACGAGCAGTACTTC. It encodes CASSGPPYEQYF.

The chain recombines TRBV11-2 with TRBJ1-1, with a tentative D call TRBD1 (6 bases). The CDR3 totals 11 residues. V was clipped by 1 base and J by 12 bases, with 9 bases between them. Germline lookup yields CDR1 SGHAT and CDR2 FQNNGV. DNA of the CDR3: TGTGCCAGCAGCTTAGCACAGGGTCCTTTCTTT. Translation: CASSLAQGPFF.

This chain links TRBV18 with TRBJ1-4; a weak D match, TRBD1 (6 bases). Trimming took off 4 bases at V and 7 bases at J, with 16 bases between the two ends. This CDR3 has 15 amino acids. Germline V gene lookup returns CDR1 KGHSH and CDR2 LQKENI. CDR3 protein: CASSLNTGRGEKLFF. In DNA, the CDR3 is TGTGCCAGCTCACTCAATACAGGGCGCGGTGAAAAACTGTTTTTT.

The chain employs TRBV2 and TRBJ2-5; D may match TRBD1 or TRBD2 (5 bases each). The CDR3 totals 12 residues. V lost 6 bases, J lost 5 bases, and 10 bases lay in between. Germline CDR1 SNHLY, CDR2 FYNNEI. CDR3 nucleotide sequence: TGTGCCAGCAGGGGGGATGTGGAGACCCAGTACTTC. This sequence encodes CASRGDVETQYF.

The chain has TRBV27 and TRBJ1-6; D is unclear. Between the trimmed V and J ends, which lost 4 bases and 11 bases, there was a span of 15 bases. This CDR3 is built from 14 residues. CDR1 is MNHEY, CDR2 SMNVEV, per germline (reference sequence). The CDR3 sequence: CASSSIFRRTPLHF. CDR3 sequence (DNA): TGTGCCAGCAGTTCGATTTTTCGTAGGACACCCCTCCACTTT.

The chain carries TRBV4-1 and TRBJ2-3; TRBD2 agrees at 9 bases. The V segment lost 2 bases and the J segment 4 bases; nucleotides outside the gene matches: 10. The CDR3 loop spans 17 amino acids. From germline, CDR1 is MGHRA and CDR2 YSYEKL. The CDR3 region has the DNA TGCGCCAGCAGCCAATGGAAGGCGGGAGGGGTGGCAGATACGCAGTATTTT. It codes for CASSQWKAGGVADTQYF.

The chain joins TRBV11-1 to TRBJ1-2, with TRBD1 matching over 9 bases. Germline CDR1 and CDR2: SGHAT and FQDESV (reference sequence). This CDR3 is 19 amino acids long. With V trimmed by 5 bases and J by 4 bases, 20 bases remained unmatched. CDR3 protein: CASSAPRGTGFRYGYGYTF. CDR3 nucleotides: TGTGCCAGCAGCGCTCCCCGAGGGACAGGGTTCCGCTACGGCTATGGCTACACCTTC.